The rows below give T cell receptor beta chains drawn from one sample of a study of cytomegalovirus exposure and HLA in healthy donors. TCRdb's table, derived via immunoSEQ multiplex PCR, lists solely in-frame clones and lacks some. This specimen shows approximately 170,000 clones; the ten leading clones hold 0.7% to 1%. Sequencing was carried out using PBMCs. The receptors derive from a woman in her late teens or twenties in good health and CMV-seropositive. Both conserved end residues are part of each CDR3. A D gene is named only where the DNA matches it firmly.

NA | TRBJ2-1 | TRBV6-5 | TGTGCCAGCAGTTACCCCGGGACACCGGGCAATGAGCAGTTCTTC | CASSYPGTPGNEQFF
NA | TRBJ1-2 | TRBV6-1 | TGTGCCAGCAGTGACACGGTGTCGTTGGGCTACACCTTC | CASSDTVSLGYTF
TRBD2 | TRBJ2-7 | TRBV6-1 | TGTGCCAGCAGTGAAATAGCGGGAGGGGTCTACGAGCAGTACTTC | CASSEIAGGVYEQYF
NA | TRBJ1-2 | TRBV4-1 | TGCGCCAGCAGCCAAGATTCCAGGCAGGGTAACTATGGCTACACCTTC | CASSQDSRQGNYGYTF
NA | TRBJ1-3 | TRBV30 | TGTGCCTGGAGTCCTTCTGACTACTCTGGAAACACCATATATTTT | CAWSPSDYSGNTIYF
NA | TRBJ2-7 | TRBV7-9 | TGTGCCAGCAGCGGCGGACACGCTATCTCCTACGAGCAGTACTTC | CASSGGHAISYEQYF
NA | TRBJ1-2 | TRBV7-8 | TGTGCCAGCAGCGAAACGACATATGGCTACACCTTC | CASSETTYGYTF
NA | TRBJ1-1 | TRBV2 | TGTGCCAGCAGTAGGAGGAACACTGAAGCTTTCTTT | CASSRRNTEAFF
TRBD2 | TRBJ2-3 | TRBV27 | TGTGCCAGCGGAAAGCCATTTAGCGGGGGCACAGATACGCAGTATTTT | CASGKPFSGGTDTQYF
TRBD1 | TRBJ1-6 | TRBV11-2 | TGTGCCAGCAGCTTAGCCGACAGGGGTTCACCCCTCCACTTT | CASSLADRGSPLHF
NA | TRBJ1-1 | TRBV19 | TGTGCCATTTCTCAGGGGTTGAACACTGAAGCTTTCTTT | CAISQGLNTEAFF
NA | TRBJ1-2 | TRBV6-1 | TGTGCCAGCAGTGAAGGCGGGTTCTATGGCTACACCTTC | CASSEGGFYGYTF
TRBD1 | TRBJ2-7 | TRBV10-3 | TGTGCCATCAGTGGCCGGACAGGGGGTACTACCTACGAGCAGTACTTC | CAISGRTGGTTYEQYF
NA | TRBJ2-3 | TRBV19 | TGTGCCAGTAGTATAGTTCGCGCCCCGGATACGCAGTATTTT | CASSIVRAPDTQYF
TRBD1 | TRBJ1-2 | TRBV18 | TGTGCCAGCTCATTAGGGGGACAGGATGGCTACACCTTC | CASSLGGQDGYTF
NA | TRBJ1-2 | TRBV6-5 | TGTGCCACCTCAATACAGGGCTATGGCTACACCTTC | CATSIQGYGYTF
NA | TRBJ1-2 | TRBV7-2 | TGTGCCAGCAGCTCCCGCCCCACACAGGGAAGAGCTAACTATGGCTACACCTTC | CASSSRPTQGRANYGYTF
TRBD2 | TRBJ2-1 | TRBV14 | TGTGCCAGCAGCCAAGATCTAGGGACTAGCGGCTACAATGAGCAGTTCTTC | CASSQDLGTSGYNEQFF
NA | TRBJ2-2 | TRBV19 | TGTGCCAGTAGTATTCAGAGGCTCGGCACCGGGGAGCTGTTTTTT | CASSIQRLGTGELFF
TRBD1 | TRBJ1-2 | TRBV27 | TGTGCCAGCAGGACCGGACAGGGCCGGGATGGCTACACCTTC | CASRTGQGRDGYTF
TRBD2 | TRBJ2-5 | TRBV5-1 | TGCGCCAGCAGCTTGGATGTACTAGCGGGGTTGAGTAGGGAGACCCAGTACTTC | CASSLDVLAGLSRETQYF
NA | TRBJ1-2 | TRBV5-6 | TGTGCCAGCAGCTTGGTGGGGGGGGACTATGGCTACACCTTC | CASSLVGGDYGYTF
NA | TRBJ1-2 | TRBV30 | TGTGCCTGGAGTGTGTTATCCGGTGGCTACACCTTC | CAWSVLSGGYTF
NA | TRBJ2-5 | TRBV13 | TGTGCCAGCAGCCCTCCCCGGGCAGAGGGAGAGACCCAGTACTTC | CASSPPRAEGETQYF
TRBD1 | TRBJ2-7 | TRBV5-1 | TGCGCCAGCAGCCAGAAAAGGGGACAGTCGAGCTCCTACGAGCAGTACTTC | CASSQKRGQSSSYEQYF
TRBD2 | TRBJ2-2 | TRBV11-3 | TGTGCCAGCAGCCCGGGGGGGCTAGACACCGGGGAGCTGTTTTTT | CASSPGGLDTGELFF
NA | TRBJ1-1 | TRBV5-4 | TGTGCCAGCAGCTTGTCAGAAATGCTTAACACTGAAGCTTTCTTT | CASSLSEMLNTEAFF
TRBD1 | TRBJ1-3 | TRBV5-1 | TGCGCCAGCAGCTTGGGAGGGGGCAAGGCTGGAAACACCATATATTTT | CASSLGGGKAGNTIYF
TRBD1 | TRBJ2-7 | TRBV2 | TGTGCCAGCAGTATCACCCTCCGGGACAGGGGCAACGAGCAGTACTTC | CASSITLRDRGNEQYF